The 22 T cell receptor beta chains below all came from one sample that was sequenced in a study of T cell changes during pregnancy in multiple sclerosis (dated by TCRdb to the late 2010s). Libraries were made using the immunoSEQ multiplex PCR assay. The table comes from immuneACCESS by way of TCRdb, which keeps in-frame sequences with V and J called. Part of the clones is missing from these tables; in studies checked, under half for an unresolved V gene and the rest for unknown reasons. This sample lists roughly 38,000 clones; 92% were detected once. The ten most abundant clones make up approximately 0.81% of the sample. The sample was CD4+ T cells from peripheral blood mononuclear cells, taken before pregnancy. These receptor sequences come from a female donor with multiple sclerosis, enrolled in a pregnancy study.

The chain links TRBV18 to TRBJ2-7; D uncertain. The CDR3 extends over 13 amino acids. Germline CDR1 reads KGHSH; CDR2 reads LQKENI. Deletions cut 2 bases from V and 2 bases from J, with 7 bases between. This chain's CDR3 is CASSPGLAYEQYF. The CDR3 DNA reads TGTGCCAGCTCACCAGGCCTGGCCTACGAGCAGTACTTC. The complete variable domain, with remaining parts taken from reference TRBV18 and TRBJ2-7, reads NAGVMQNPRHLVRRRGQEARLRCSPMKGHSHVYWYRQLPEEGLKFMVYLQKENIIDESGMPKERFSAEFPKEGPSILRIQQVVRGDSAAYFCASSPGLAYEQYFGPGTRLTVT.

This sequence joins TRBV5-1 and TRBJ2-5, with 9 bases matching TRBD2. The germline V gene encodes CDR1 SGHRS and CDR2 YFSETQ. The V gene end was trimmed by 7 bases and the J gene end by 1 base; junction bases not matched to a gene: 8. The CDR3 consists of 15 residues. In DNA form, the CDR3 reads TGCGCCAGCTACGTTAGCGGGAGCCCCCAAGAGACCCAGTACTTC. Protein sequence: CASYVSGSPQETQYF.

The chain combines TRBV6-6 with TRBJ2-7; a possible D gene is TRBD2 (6 bases). The CDR3 sequence is 15 residues long. Germline V lookup: CDR1 MNHNY, CDR2 SVGAGI (reference sequence). The ends were cut back, 5 bases at V and 7 bases at J, with 21 bases in the middle. The CDR3 DNA follows: TGTGCCAGCAGTCTCAGGGCAGGCCTTGGGGGGGAGCAGTACTTC. This codes for CASSLRAGLGGEQYF.

The rearrangement uses TRBV11-1 and TRBJ2-5; D is unresolved. V shed 5 bases and J shed 1 base, with 20 bases lying between them. The germline V gene has CDR1 SGHAT and CDR2 FQDESV (reference sequence). The CDR3 length is 17 residues. CDR3 in amino acids: CASSRLSGTTFQETQYF. The CDR3 DNA reads as TGTGCCAGCAGCCGACTGTCCGGAACAACCTTCCAAGAGACCCAGTACTTC.

J is TRBJ1-1 and V is TRBV9; tentative D call: TRBD1 (5 bases). From germline, CDR1 is SGDLS and CDR2 YYNGEE. The CDR3 has 16 residues. V shed 0 bases and J shed 2 bases, with 14 bases lying between them. The CDR3 spells CASSVGGRGPNTEAFF. CDR3 bases: TGTGCCAGCAGCGTAGGAGGGCGGGGCCCCAACACTGAAGCTTTCTTT.

The chain has TRBV19 and TRBJ2-7; 14 bases align to TRBD2. Germline V gives CDR1 LNHDA, CDR2 SQIVND (reference sequence). Trimming cost V 6 bases and J 2 bases; bases outside gene matches: 12. The CDR3 has 18 residues. The CDR3 DNA reads as TGTGCCAGTAGCTCACCGGGACTAGCGGGAGTCGGGGCCTACGAGCAGTACTTC. As protein: CASSSPGLAGVGAYEQYF.

V and J are TRBV5-1 and TRBJ2-3; D not resolved. V lost 0 bases, J lost 2 bases, and 4 bases lay in between. CDR3 length: 13 amino acids. Germline CDR1 reads SGHRS; CDR2 reads YFSETQ. Written as DNA, the CDR3 is TGCGCCAGCAGCTTGGACTTCACAGATACGCAGTATTTT. The encoded protein is CASSLDFTDTQYF.

V usage is TRBV7-8 and J usage is TRBJ2-3, with 7 bases lining up with TRBD2. With V trimmed by 5 bases and J by 1 base, 3 bases remained unmatched. The CDR3 is made up of 14 amino acids. The germline V gene encodes CDR1 SGHVS and CDR2 FQNEAQ. The CDR3 is CASSRSGRTDTQYF. The CDR3 DNA follows: TGTGCCAGCAGCCGTAGCGGGCGCACAGATACGCAGTATTTT.

The chain is built from TRBV29-1 and TRBJ2-3; 14 bases line up with TRBD2. This CDR3 spans 16 amino acids. Germline CDR1 is SQVTM and CDR2 is ANQGSEA. J lost 7 bases, V lost 4 bases, and 10 bases had no gene match. CDR3 sequence reads: CSVGGSGTSGSNTQYF. Here the CDR3 DNA reads TGCAGCGTTGGAGGATCTGGGACTAGCGGGAGTAATACGCAGTATTTT.

V and J are TRBV5-6 and TRBJ1-2, with D possibly TRBD1 on 5 matching bases. Germline CDR1 reads SGHDT; CDR2 reads YYEEEE. Trimming shortened V by 4 bases and J by 0 bases, and 13 bases separated the two germline ends. The CDR3 runs to 15 residues. Written as DNA, the CDR3 is TGTGCCAGCAGCCCTACAGACAGACCTAACTATGGCTACACCTTC. The encoded protein is CASSPTDRPNYGYTF.

J is TRBJ1-4 and V is TRBV28, with a possible D match to TRBD1 (6 bases). Germline V gives CDR1 MDHEN, CDR2 SYDVKM. V lost 6 bases and J lost 5, with 25 bases in between. This CDR3 contains 18 residues. The CDR3 reads CASRKQGRTYPWNEKLFF. The CDR3 DNA reads TGTGCCAGCAGGAAGCAGGGGCGAACCTACCCCTGGAATGAAAAACTGTTTTTT.

J is TRBJ2-1 and V is TRBV19; 10 positions match TRBD2. The ends lost 8 bases at V and 4 bases at J; junction bases unmatched: 11. The CDR3 extends over 16 amino acids. From germline, CDR1 is LNHDA and CDR2 SQIVND (reference sequence). The CDR3 coding sequence is TGTGCCAGTTCCAAGCGGGAGGGCCCCGGGTACAATGAGCAGTTCTTC. Amino acids: CASSKREGPGYNEQFF.

The chain is built from TRBV29-1 and TRBJ1-5, with 7 bases matching TRBD1. The CDR3 runs 13 residues. The V gene end was trimmed by 7 bases and the J gene end by 6 bases; junction bases not matched to a gene: 9. Per germline, CDR1 SQVTM and CDR2 ANQGSEA. CDR3 coding DNA: TGCAGCGCCCAGGGGGGACCCAGTCAGCCCCAGCATTTT. It codes for CSAQGGPSQPQHF.

CDR3 bases: TGTGCCAGCAGGGCCGGGACTATCTACGAGCAGTACTTC. Protein: CASRAGTIYEQYF. The V and J genes are TRBV6-1 and TRBJ2-7, with 7 positions matching TRBD2. The CDR3 has 13 residues. Germline V gene data show CDR1 as MNHNS and CDR2 as SASEGT. The trim removed 6 bases at V and 3 bases at J, leaving 5 bases unmatched.

The chain links TRBV2 to TRBJ2-1; tentative D call: TRBD1 (5 bases). The ends were cut back, 5 bases at V and 7 bases at J, with 9 bases in the middle. Germline assignment: CDR1 SNHLY and CDR2 FYNNEI. CDR3 length: 12 residues. CDR3 nucleotide sequence: TGTGCCAGCAGTAACCAGGGAAATGAGCAGTTCTTC. It is translated as CASSNQGNEQFF.

V gene TRBV25-1 combines with J gene TRBJ2-1; 10 nucleotides agree with TRBD2. The junction had 5 bases not matched to a gene; V was cut back by 1 base and J by 5 bases. Looked up from germline, CDR1 is MGHDK and CDR2 is SYGVNS. This CDR3 has 16 amino acids. The DNA of the CDR3 is TGTGCCAGCAGTGAATTAATTAGCGGGAGGCACAATGAGCAGTTCTTC. Translating it yields CASSELISGRHNEQFF.

This chain uses TRBV14 with TRBJ2-5, with 7 bases fitting TRBD2. The length of the CDR3 is 17 residues. Unmatched junction bases numbered 13, after V lost 4 bases and J lost 2 bases. Germline lookup yields CDR1 SGHDN and CDR2 FVKESK. The CDR3 DNA reads TGTGCCAGCAGCCCGATCGGGGGGTTGAGGACACAAGAGACCCAGTACTTC. Encoded protein: CASSPIGGLRTQETQYF.

The chain is built from TRBV6-6 and TRBJ1-2, with D maybe TRBD1 (6 bases). V was trimmed by 4 bases and J by 6 bases, leaving 18 bases between them. Germline lookup yields CDR1 MNHNY and CDR2 SVGAGI (reference sequence). The length of the CDR3 is 15 residues. CDR3 sequence (DNA): TGTGCCAGCAGTTCGGACGGGACATTACAACATGGCTACACCTTC. Residues: CASSSDGTLQHGYTF.

The rearrangement links TRBV7-2 to TRBJ1-5, with TRBD1 matching 8 bases. Germline CDR1 reads SGHTA; CDR2 reads FQGNSA. CDR3 length equals 15 residues. The J segment lost 4 bases and the V segment lost 5 bases, leaving 7 bases of the junction unmatched. This CDR3 reads CASSMTGARNQPQHF. The DNA of the CDR3 is TGTGCCAGCAGCATGACAGGGGCCCGAAATCAGCCCCAGCATTTT. Full variable domain (missing parts from reference TRBV7-2 and TRBJ1-5): GAGVSQSPSNKVTEKGKDVELRCDPISGHTALYWYRQSLGQGLEFLIYFQGNSAPDKSGLPSDRFSAERTGGSVSTLTIQRTQQEDSAVYLCASSMTGARNQPQHFGDGTRLSIL.

The chain links TRBV6-6 to TRBJ2-2; possible D gene TRBD1, 6 bases. The CDR3 has 13 amino acids. The V end lost 5 bases, the J end lost 3 bases, and 7 bases lay between the germline ends. Per the germline V gene, CDR1 is MNHNY and CDR2 is SVGAGI (reference sequence). The CDR3 DNA follows: TGTGCCAGCAGTCAGGGGTACACCGGGGAGCTGTTTTTT. Translated: CASSQGYTGELFF.

The chain is built from TRBV29-1 and TRBJ2-7, with TRBD1 identical over 7 bases. This CDR3 is built from 14 residues. CDR1 and CDR2 from the germline V gene are SQVTM and ANQGSEA. With V trimmed by 1 base and J by 7 bases, 10 bases remained unmatched. CDR3 DNA: TGCAGCGTTGAAGGGACAGGCCCCTTGGGGGAGCAGTACTTC. This sequence encodes CSVEGTGPLGEQYF.

V gene TRBV28 combines with J gene TRBJ1-1; 7 bases align to TRBD1. Germline V gene sequence: CDR1 MDHEN, CDR2 SYDVKM. Trimming removed 5 bases from V and 0 bases from J; junction bases left unmatched: 9. This CDR3 is built from 16 residues. Here the CDR3 reads CASSPGEGGLNTEAFF. In nucleotides, the CDR3 is TGTGCCAGCAGTCCCGGGGAAGGGGGCCTGAACACTGAAGCTTTCTTT.